This note documents a single TCR beta chain sequence. Its antigen is undetermined. Amplified regions were TCR beta CDR3 sequences from RNA transcripts. Carried out on the TCR CDR3, a first-round RT-PCR used the HTBI primer set. MiXCR, applied by TCRdb to the multiplex PCR reads, yields one record per CDR3 protein. This sample has 500,000 to 600,000 distinct CDR3 sequences, with less than 20% found just once. Germline V gene sequence: CDR1 LNHDA, CDR2 SQIVND (reference sequence). This CDR3 region has 14 residues. Deletions cut 5 bases from V and 8 bases from J, with 16 bases between. This record comes from a study of T cells in Graves' hyperthyroidism and ophthalmopathy. Study findings and constraints: Median prediction lead before ophthalmopathy onset was about 6.5 months with the model.

This rearrangement joins TRBV19 to TRBJ2-1; TRBD2 might be the D (6 bases). Sequenced material: blood. The clonotype was recovered from a man aged 35-49 years with Graves' ophthalmopathy. The CDR3 loop is CASSPSTSLYEQFF. Written as DNA, the CDR3 is TGTGCCAGTAGTCCTTCGACTAGTTTGTATGAGCAGTTCTTC.